These 29 T cell receptor beta chains originate from one sample sequenced in a study of radiation and T cells in renal cell carcinoma. TCRdb's table, derived via immunoSEQ multiplex PCR, lists solely in-frame clones and lacks some. The sample holds approximately 40,000 clones, around four fifths seen once. Time point here: blood 4 weeks post-SBRT, at nephrectomy. The treatment here: 15 Gy SBRT to primary tumor, nephrectomy 4 weeks later. Sequenced material: blood, taken from a patient whose treatment included radiotherapy and nephrectomy. The origin of the receptors is a woman aged 70-85 years with renal cell carcinoma.

CDR3: CASKKDRGRRETQYF. The CDR3 DNA is TGTGCCAGCAAAAAGGACAGGGGGCGCCGGGAGACCCAGTACTTC. The rearrangement joins TRBV27 to TRBJ2-5, with TRBD1 identical over 11 bases. The CDR3 has 15 amino acids. The V gene end was trimmed by 7 bases and the J gene end by 5 bases; junction bases not matched to a gene: 9. The germline gives CDR1 MNHEY, CDR2 SMNVEV (reference sequence).

This clone occurred once. This chain connects TRBV18 to TRBJ2-2, with 9 bases identical to TRBD1. Germline assignment: CDR1 KGHSH and CDR2 LQKENI. The CDR3 length is 15 residues. The ends lost 5 bases at V and 1 base at J; junction bases unmatched: 2. As DNA, the CDR3 is TGTGCCAGCTCAGCGGGACAGGGGAACACCGGGGAGCTGTTTTTT. Encoded protein: CASSAGQGNTGELFF.

The CDR3 coding sequence is TGTGCCAGCAGCATTAGACGGAATTCACCCCTCCACTTT. Protein: CASSIRRNSPLHF. The chain joins TRBV11-3 to TRBJ1-6; no definite D call. V was trimmed by 5 bases and J by 7 bases, leaving 9 bases between them. This CDR3 spans 13 amino acids. The germline CDR1 and CDR2 sequences are SGHNT and YENEEA.

This chain links TRBV14 with TRBJ2-5; D is unclear. Germline loops: CDR1 SGHDN, CDR2 FVKESK. The germline V and J ends were trimmed by 2 bases and 1 base, with 5 bases remaining between them. CDR3 length equals 13 residues. The CDR3 loop reads CASSQWAQETQYF. The CDR3 DNA follows: TGTGCCAGCAGCCAATGGGCCCAAGAGACCCAGTACTTC. The full variable domain, completed using reference TRBV14 and TRBJ2-5, is EAGVTQFPSHSVIEKGQTVTLRCDPISGHDNLYWYRRVMGKEIKFLLHFVKESKQDESGMPNNRFLAERTGGTYSTLKVQPAELEDSGVYFCASSQWAQETQYFGPGTRLLVL.

V gene TRBV5-5 combines with J gene TRBJ1-1, with D unresolved. V was shortened by 0 bases and J by 1 base, with 7 bases between the two germline ends. The CDR3 runs 14 residues. CDR1 SGHKS and CDR2 YYEKEE come from the germline V gene (reference sequence). As DNA, the CDR3 is TGTGCCAGCAGCTTGGGCCTGGGGAACACTGAAGCTTTCTTT. Protein product: CASSLGLGNTEAFF.

The gene calls are TRBV7-3 and TRBJ2-5, with D possibly TRBD2 on 7 matching bases. Trimming removed 8 bases at V and 3 bases at J, with 19 bases between. The CDR3 loop spans 15 amino acids. Germline loops: CDR1 SGHTA, CDR2 FQGTGA. CDR3 loop: CASSSRGRGEETQYF. The CDR3 bases are TGTGCCAGCTCTAGCAGGGGCCGGGGGGAAGAGACCCAGTACTTC.

This chain connects TRBV27 to TRBJ2-7; TRBD1 matches 9 bases. Germline values: CDR1 MNHEY, CDR2 SMNVEV (reference sequence). V gave up 5 bases and J gave up 3 bases; unmatched junction bases: 17. The CDR3 loop spans 18 amino acids. The CDR3 DNA reads as TGTGCCAGCAGTACCTTAACCGGGACAGGGAGTTCGGGCTACGAGCAGTACTTC. Protein: CASSTLTGTGSSGYEQYF.

The rearrangement links TRBV27 to TRBJ2-1, with D uncertain. In germline, CDR1 is MNHEY, CDR2 SMNVEV (reference sequence). V was clipped by 5 bases and J by 7 bases, with 12 bases between them. The CDR3 runs to 13 residues. This CDR3 reads CASSPHLGNEQFF. The CDR3 bases are TGTGCCAGCAGTCCCCACCTGGGGAATGAGCAGTTCTTC.

The rearrangement joins TRBV7-2 to TRBJ1-1; possible D gene TRBD1, 5 bases. The CDR3 is 13 amino acids. Germline CDR1 SGHTA, CDR2 FQGNSA. V was shortened by 5 bases and J by 3 bases, with 10 bases between the two germline ends. CDR3 residues: CASSTLRDTEAFF. The CDR3, as DNA: TGTGCCAGCAGCACCCTCAGGGACACTGAAGCTTTCTTT. Using reference TRBV7-2 and TRBJ1-1 for the parts outside the CDR3, the full variable domain is GAGVSQSPSNKVTEKGKDVELRCDPISGHTALYWYRQSLGQGLEFLIYFQGNSAPDKSGLPSDRFSAERTGGSVSTLTIQRTQQEDSAVYLCASSTLRDTEAFFGQGTRLTVV.

The V gene is TRBV6-6, the J gene TRBJ2-7; no definite D call. Deletions cut 6 bases from V and 6 bases from J, with 15 bases between. The germline V gene encodes CDR1 MNHNY and CDR2 SVGAGI (reference sequence). The CDR3 consists of 13 residues. CDR3: CASSSSIAGEQYF. CDR3 DNA sequence: TGTGCCAGCAGCTCCTCTATTGCTGGCGAGCAGTACTTC.

The chain has TRBV5-1 and TRBJ1-1, with 7 bases matching TRBD1. The CDR3 totals 15 residues. The germline CDR1 and CDR2 sequences are SGHRS and YFSETQ. The V segment lost 4 bases and the J segment 1 base; nucleotides outside the gene matches: 7. CDR3 bases: TGCGCCAGCAGCACGAACAGGGGTTGGAACACTGAAGCTTTCTTT. This gives the protein CASSTNRGWNTEAFF.

The rearrangement links TRBV6-6 to TRBJ1-2; D not certain. Germline V gene lookup returns CDR1 MNHNY and CDR2 SVGAGI (reference sequence). V gave up 2 bases and J gave up 4 bases, with 11 bases separating them. This CDR3 contains 14 residues. CDR3 sequence (DNA): TGTGCCAGCAGTTACGTAAGGGAGGGCTATGGCTACACCTTC. As protein: CASSYVREGYGYTF.

V gene TRBV9 combines with J gene TRBJ2-2; D may be TRBD2 (5 bases). CDR3 length: 15 residues. Germline CDR1 is SGDLS and CDR2 is YYNGEE. V was clipped by 3 bases and J by 7 bases, with 16 bases between them. The CDR3 DNA follows: TGTGCCAGCAGCGCCGGGATATCTTCTAACGGGGAGCTGTTTTTT. Translated, it gives CASSAGISSNGELFF.

This chain connects TRBV7-9 to TRBJ2-7; the match to TRBD1 covers 9 bases. The CDR3 covers 14 residues. The J segment lost 3 bases and the V segment lost 4 bases, leaving 4 bases of the junction unmatched. Germline loops: CDR1 SEHNR, CDR2 FQNEAQ (reference sequence). CDR3 nucleotide sequence: TGTGCCAGCAGCTCCGGGACAGGGAACTACGAGCAGTACTTC. It specifies CASSSGTGNYEQYF.

This chain connects TRBV9 to TRBJ2-2, with D possibly TRBD1 on 6 matching bases. The CDR3 sequence is 16 residues long. CDR1 is SGDLS and CDR2 is YYNGEE in the germline V gene. Trimming took 0 bases from V and 0 from J, leaving 9 bases between them. CDR3 coding DNA: TGTGCCAGCAGCGTAGGGACAGCCGCGAACACCGGGGAGCTGTTTTTT. It translates to CASSVGTAANTGELFF.

This clone appeared once. This rearrangement joins TRBV13 to TRBJ2-7, with D tentatively TRBD1 or TRBD2 (5 bases each). V lost 5 bases and J lost 4, with 15 bases in between. CDR3 length: 14 residues. Germline V gene lookup returns CDR1 PRHDT and CDR2 FYEKMQ (reference sequence). The CDR3 is CASSRGGGDYEQYF. The CDR3 bases are TGTGCCAGCAGCCGCGGTGGGGGTGATTACGAGCAGTACTTC.

The J gene is TRBJ2-7, the V gene TRBV5-5; D unresolved. Per the germline V gene, CDR1 is SGHKS and CDR2 is YYEKEE (reference sequence). The V end lost 1 base, the J end lost 4 bases, and 3 bases lay between the germline ends. There are 11 residues in the CDR3. The CDR3 region is CASSLYYEQYF. The CDR3 DNA reads as TGTGCCAGCAGCTTGTATTACGAGCAGTACTTC.

The chain combines TRBV5-1 with TRBJ2-7, with TRBD2 matching 11 bases. V lost 0 bases and J lost 2; bases outside the gene matches: 1. Germline V lookup: CDR1 SGHRS, CDR2 YFSETQ. CDR3 length equals 15 residues. This chain's CDR3 is CASSLVAGGTYEQYF. CDR3 DNA sequence: TGCGCCAGCAGCTTGGTAGCGGGAGGGACCTACGAGCAGTACTTC.

CDR3 amino acids: CASSEGATSGDEQFF. DNA of the CDR3: TGTGCCAGCAGTGAAGGCGCGACTAGCGGGGATGAGCAGTTCTTC. The chain links TRBV2 to TRBJ2-1, with 11 bases matching TRBD2. Germline CDR1 is SNHLY and CDR2 is FYNNEI. CDR3 size: 15 residues. The trim removed 1 base at V and 8 bases at J, leaving 4 bases unmatched.

The chain combines TRBV7-2 with TRBJ2-3; D not resolved. The CDR3 runs 14 residues. CDR1 SGHTA and CDR2 FQGNSA come from the germline V gene. The V and J ends lost 5 bases and 0 bases respectively, with 9 bases between them. For the CDR3, the DNA is TGTGCCAGCAGCGTCCAACCTAGCACAGATACGCAGTATTTT. This sequence encodes CASSVQPSTDTQYF. Combining the CDR3 with reference TRBV7-2 and TRBJ2-3 gives the whole variable domain GAGVSQSPSNKVTEKGKDVELRCDPISGHTALYWYRQSLGQGLEFLIYFQGNSAPDKSGLPSDRFSAERTGGSVSTLTIQRTQQEDSAVYLCASSVQPSTDTQYFGPGTRLTVL.

V and J are TRBV4-3 and TRBJ2-3; 10 nucleotides match TRBD2. V shed 2 bases and J 1 base; nucleotides not matched to a gene: 3. This CDR3 contains 16 residues. Germline V gene sequence: CDR1 LGHNA, CDR2 YSLEER. The chain's CDR3 is CASSQSTSGGTDTQYF. Written as DNA, the CDR3 is TGCGCCAGCAGCCAATCTACTAGCGGGGGCACAGATACGCAGTATTTT.

DNA of the CDR3: TGCGCCAGCAGCTTGTACGCGGGAGTGGGGTACGAGCAGTACTTC. Translating gives CASSLYAGVGYEQYF. The rearrangement links TRBV5-1 to TRBJ2-7; 7 bases are a match to TRBD2. The CDR3 runs 15 residues. V gave up 1 base and J gave up 4 bases; unmatched junction bases: 8. In germline, CDR1 is SGHRS, CDR2 YFSETQ.

V gene TRBV6-5 combines with J gene TRBJ2-7, with 9 nucleotides matching TRBD1. The V gene end was trimmed by 2 bases and the J gene end by 4 bases; junction bases not matched to a gene: 6. This CDR3 comprises 15 residues. Germline V CDR1 and CDR2: MNHEY, SVGAGI. CDR3 nucleotides: TGTGCCAGCAGTTACGTCGGGACAGGGTCGTACGAGCAGTACTTC. Translated, it gives CASSYVGTGSYEQYF.

The chain links TRBV9 to TRBJ2-3, with D perhaps being TRBD1 or TRBD2 (5 bases each). The V end lost 4 bases, the J end lost 5 bases, and 14 bases lay between the germline ends. There are 14 residues in the CDR3. Germline lookup yields CDR1 SGDLS and CDR2 YYNGEE. This CDR3 reads CASSPGTPGDTQYF. The DNA of the CDR3 is TGTGCCAGCAGCCCCGGGACCCCCGGAGATACGCAGTATTTT.

This chain links TRBV4-1 with TRBJ1-3; possible D gene TRBD1, 5 bases. The germline V gene encodes CDR1 MGHRA and CDR2 YSYEKL. CDR3 length: 15 residues. Trimming pared 3 bases from V and 0 bases from J, leaving 9 bases between. The CDR3 nucleotides read TGCGCCAGCAGCCAGCTGGGGGTCTCTGGAAACACCATATATTTT. This codes for CASSQLGVSGNTIYF.

The chain combines TRBV6-5 with TRBJ1-1, with unresolved D. The CDR3 has 13 amino acids. V was shortened by 6 bases and J by 4 bases, with 12 bases between the two germline ends. The germline V gene encodes CDR1 MNHEY and CDR2 SVGAGI. CDR3 protein: CASRRQPGTEAFF. The CDR3 DNA is TGTGCCAGCAGACGACAACCGGGCACTGAAGCTTTCTTT.

The chain uses TRBV2 and TRBJ1-5, with no clear D. This CDR3 region has 14 residues. Germline V lookup: CDR1 SNHLY, CDR2 FYNNEI. V was clipped by 6 bases and J by 4 bases, with 13 bases between them. DNA of the CDR3: TGTGCCAGCAGCGTTGGGCAACGGAATCAGCCCCAGCATTTT. Protein product: CASSVGQRNQPQHF.

This chain joins TRBV28 and TRBJ1-2, with a weak D call TRBD1 (5 bases). V lost 8 bases, J lost 4 bases, and 17 bases lay in between. This CDR3 has 14 amino acids. The germline V gene encodes CDR1 MDHEN and CDR2 SYDVKM. For the CDR3, the DNA is TGTGCCAGCCAAGGGGAAGGGAGGGCCTATGGCTACACCTTC. Protein product: CASQGEGRAYGYTF.

The chain couples TRBV9 to TRBJ2-3, with 8 bases fitting TRBD2. Per germline, CDR1 SGDLS and CDR2 YYNGEE. V gave up 0 bases and J gave up 1 base; unmatched junction bases: 4. The CDR3 runs to 16 residues. The DNA of the CDR3 is TGTGCCAGCAGCGTAGAACAAGCGGGAGGCACAGATACGCAGTATTTT. It encodes CASSVEQAGGTDTQYF.